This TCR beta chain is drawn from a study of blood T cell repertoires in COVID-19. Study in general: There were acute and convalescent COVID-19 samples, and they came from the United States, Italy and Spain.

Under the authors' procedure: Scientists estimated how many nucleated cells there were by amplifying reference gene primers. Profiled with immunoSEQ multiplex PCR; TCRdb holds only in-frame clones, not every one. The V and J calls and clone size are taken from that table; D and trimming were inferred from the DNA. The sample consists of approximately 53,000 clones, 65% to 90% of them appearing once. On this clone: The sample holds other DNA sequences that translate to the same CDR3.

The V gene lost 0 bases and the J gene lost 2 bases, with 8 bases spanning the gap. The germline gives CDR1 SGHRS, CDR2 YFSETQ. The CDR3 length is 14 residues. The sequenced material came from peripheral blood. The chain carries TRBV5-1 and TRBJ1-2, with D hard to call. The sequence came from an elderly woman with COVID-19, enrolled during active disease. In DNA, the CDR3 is TGCGCCAGCAGCTTGGGAACCGGGAACTATGGCTACACCTTC. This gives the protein CASSLGTGNYGYTF.